Below, 32 T cell receptor beta chains from the same sample are listed, as sequenced in a study of T cells in narcolepsy. The table came from immunoSEQ multiplex PCR; TCRdb's copy has only in-frame clones and leaves some out. The sample contains about 33,000 clones, approximately 87% of which appear only once. Sequencing input: CD45RA- memory CD4+ T cells from PBMCs. The receptors were sampled from a human donor with narcolepsy.

The chain recombines TRBV7-9 with TRBJ2-5, with 11 bases lining up with TRBD2. Germline V CDR1 and CDR2: SEHNR, FQNEAQ (reference sequence). The CDR3 is 18 residues long. Trimming took 5 bases from V and 1 from J; bases not matched to a gene: 12. The CDR3 loop reads CASSPLRISGGAQETQYF. The CDR3 nucleotides are TGTGCCAGCAGCCCTCTTAGGATTAGCGGGGGGGCCCAAGAGACCCAGTACTTC.

The CDR3 nucleotides read TGTGCCAGCAGCTTAGGGCCAACGAGCTCCTACAATGAGCAGTTCTTC. It is translated as CASSLGPTSSYNEQFF. The rearrangement uses TRBV11-2 and TRBJ2-1; D gene ambiguous. The CDR3 covers 16 residues. Germline V gene sequence: CDR1 SGHAT, CDR2 FQNNGV. Trimming shortened V by 1 base and J by 0 bases, and 10 bases separated the two germline ends.

The chain combines TRBV7-6 with TRBJ2-7, with no clear D. V was trimmed by 5 bases and J by 4 bases, leaving 15 bases between them. Per the germline V gene, CDR1 is SGHVS and CDR2 is FNYEAQ. The CDR3 totals 14 residues. CDR3 region: CASSPVPGRYEQYF. The CDR3 region has the DNA TGTGCCAGCAGCCCAGTCCCGGGCAGGTACGAGCAGTACTTC.

This sequence joins TRBV9 and TRBJ2-2, with D perhaps TRBD1 or TRBD2 (5 bases each). V was clipped by 7 bases and J by 2 bases, with 12 bases between them. CDR1 is SGDLS and CDR2 is YYNGEE in the germline V gene. There are 14 residues in the CDR3. The CDR3 DNA reads TGTGCCAGCGCGGTGGGGACCAACACCGGGGAGCTGTTTTTT. It is translated as CASAVGTNTGELFF.

As regards this clone: Relative to the germline gene, one junction end is altered; a read error may explain this. The sample carries other DNA sequences with the same CDR3. The chain has TRBV6-5 and TRBJ1-2; D unclear. This CDR3 has 13 residues. Germline V gene data show CDR1 as MNHEY and CDR2 as SVGAGI. CDR3 in amino acids: CASSYSGAYGYTF. CDR3 bases: TGTGCCAGCAGCTACTCGGGAGCTTATGGCTACACCTTC.

This clone was counted only a few times. The chain combines TRBV7-7 with TRBJ2-1, with D possibly being TRBD1 or TRBD2 (5 bases each). This CDR3 is built from 13 residues. Germline lookup yields CDR1 SSHAT and CDR2 FNYEAQ (reference sequence). Trimming cost V 3 bases and J 10 bases, with 13 bases left between them. The CDR3 nucleotides are TGTGCCAGCAGCTTGCCGGGGCCCTCAGAGCAGTTCTTC. Residues: CASSLPGPSEQFF.

J is TRBJ1-2 and V is TRBV6-1; 8 nucleotides line up with TRBD1. Germline V CDR1 and CDR2: MNHNS, SASEGT. V lost 7 bases to trimming and J lost 8 bases; unmatched junction nucleotides: 15. This CDR3 region has 15 residues. In nucleotides, the CDR3 is TGTGCCAGCATCGGGGGAGTGGCAGGGGGCTTAGGCTACACCTTC. This codes for CASIGGVAGGLGYTF.

The genes are TRBV5-5 and TRBJ1-1; no definite D call. Germline V gene data show CDR1 as SGHKS and CDR2 as YYEKEE (reference sequence). V was pared by 2 bases and J by 3 bases, with 11 bases between. This CDR3 has 14 amino acids. CDR3 DNA: TGTGCCAGCAGCTTAAAGAATGTGGACACTGAAGCTTTCTTT. Its translation: CASSLKNVDTEAFF.

V usage is TRBV7-9 and J usage is TRBJ1-6; no definite D call. In germline, CDR1 is SEHNR, CDR2 FQNEAQ (reference sequence). The CDR3 is 12 amino acids. Trimming shortened V by 10 bases and J by 10 bases, and 14 bases separated the two germline ends. CDR3: CATRLGRSPLHF. CDR3 coding DNA: TGTGCCACCAGGCTGGGTCGGTCACCCCTCCACTTT.

The CDR3 loop reads CASRRTKANYEQYF. The DNA of the CDR3 is TGTGCCAGCCGCCGGACAAAAGCCAACTACGAGCAGTACTTC. The chain uses TRBV28 and TRBJ2-7; a possible D gene is TRBD1 (5 bases). The CDR3 has 14 amino acids. The V end lost 8 bases, the J end lost 3 bases, and 17 bases lay between the germline ends. Per the germline V gene, CDR1 is MDHEN and CDR2 is SYDVKM.

V is TRBV28 and J is TRBJ1-4, with 7 bases identical to TRBD1. This CDR3 has 19 residues. CDR1 and CDR2 (germline): MDHEN, SYDVKM. The ends lost 5 bases at V and 0 bases at J; junction bases unmatched: 15. The CDR3 here is CASSPSGLGTASTNEKLFF. CDR3 coding DNA: TGTGCCAGCAGTCCCTCGGGGCTCGGGACAGCATCAACTAATGAAAAACTGTTTTTT.

The rearrangement uses TRBV5-1 and TRBJ2-5, with 9 nucleotides matching TRBD2. With V trimmed by 4 bases and J by 1 base, 11 bases remained unmatched. This CDR3 has 17 residues. The germline V gene encodes CDR1 SGHRS and CDR2 YFSETQ. The CDR3 bases are TGCGCCAGCAGCCGGGGGGTGACTAGCGGTCTCCAAGAGACCCAGTACTTC. Translated: CASSRGVTSGLQETQYF.

The V gene is TRBV5-1, the J gene TRBJ2-1; 9 positions match TRBD2. V trimming: 4 bases; J trimming: 9 bases; junction bases outside the gene matches: 14. There are 16 residues in the CDR3. Germline V gene sequence: CDR1 SGHRS, CDR2 YFSETQ. This CDR3 reads CASSAWNSGGFGEQFF. For the CDR3, the DNA is TGCGCCAGCAGCGCATGGAATAGCGGGGGTTTCGGTGAGCAGTTCTTC.

The chain joins TRBV28 to TRBJ1-2; D not resolved. The length of the CDR3 is 12 residues. V was clipped by 8 bases and J by 3 bases, with 10 bases between them. Germline-derived CDR1 and CDR2 are MDHEN and SYDVKM. CDR3 loop: CASGTDDYGYTF. The CDR3 nucleotides read TGTGCCAGCGGTACCGACGACTATGGCTACACCTTC.

This clone was seen only once. The chain employs TRBV6-1 and TRBJ1-4; TRBD1 might be the D (6 bases). The CDR3 spans 12 residues. CDR1 and CDR2 from the germline V gene are MNHNS and SASEGT. The V end lost 6 bases, the J end lost 8 bases, and 10 bases lay between the germline ends. The CDR3 reads CASRGTTEKLFF. The CDR3 nucleotides read TGTGCCAGCAGGGGGACAACCGAAAAACTGTTTTTT.

This chain uses TRBV5-1 with TRBJ1-1; D not certain. CDR1 SGHRS and CDR2 YFSETQ come from the germline V gene. This CDR3 spans 13 amino acids. V shed 1 base and J shed 3 bases, with 7 bases lying between them. Written as DNA, the CDR3 is TGCGCCAGCAGCTTGAAGGGCGACACTGAAGCTTTCTTT. Protein sequence: CASSLKGDTEAFF.

The rearrangement links TRBV6-5 to TRBJ1-5, with 7 bases lining up with TRBD1. With 7 bases clipped from V and 1 base from J, the junction kept 7 bases outside the gene matches. Germline values: CDR1 MNHEY, CDR2 SVGAGI. This CDR3 comprises 15 residues. CDR3 region: CASTQGGASNQPQHF. CDR3 bases: TGTGCCAGCACCCAGGGGGGGGCCAGCAATCAGCCCCAGCATTTT.

This chain joins TRBV25-1 and TRBJ2-7; the D gene could be TRBD1 or TRBD2 (5 bases each). The V gene lost 9 bases and the J gene lost 0 bases, with 15 bases spanning the gap. Germline V gene sequence: CDR1 MGHDK, CDR2 SYGVNS. The CDR3 is 14 amino acids. The CDR3 region is CARGSRDHSYEQYF. CDR3 DNA sequence: TGTGCCAGAGGGTCCCGGGACCACTCCTACGAGCAGTACTTC.

V and J are TRBV7-8 and TRBJ1-6; no clear D. The CDR3 length is 12 residues. Germline CDR1 SGHVS, CDR2 FQNEAQ. The germline V and J ends were trimmed by 4 bases and 7 bases, with 5 bases remaining between them. The CDR3 loop reads CASSSRNSPLHF. The CDR3 DNA reads as TGTGCCAGCAGCTCCAGGAATTCACCCCTCCACTTT.

This chain uses TRBV6-1 with TRBJ1-3; possibly TRBD1 for D (6 bases). This CDR3 spans 14 amino acids. With 7 bases removed from V and 1 base from J, the gap between germline ends came to 11 bases. Germline values: CDR1 MNHNS, CDR2 SASEGT. The CDR3 nucleotides read TGTGCCAGCAAAGGGGGGTGGTCTGGAAACACCATATATTTT. It yields the protein CASKGGWSGNTIYF.

The rearrangement links TRBV28 to TRBJ2-3; D is perhaps TRBD2 (6 bases). V lost 10 bases, J lost 0 bases, and 11 bases lay in between. CDR1 MDHEN and CDR2 SYDVKM come from the germline V gene. This CDR3 comprises 13 residues. The CDR3 region is CATRSGSTDTQYF. CDR3 DNA sequence: TGTGCCACCCGTAGCGGTAGCACAGATACGCAGTATTTT.

V and J are TRBV11-2 and TRBJ2-6, with 7 bases matching TRBD2. Trimming at V came to 5 bases and at J to 2 bases, leaving 3 bases not matched to a gene. The germline V gene encodes CDR1 SGHAT and CDR2 FQNNGV. The CDR3 runs 15 residues. The CDR3 reads CASSPREAGANVLTF. As DNA, the CDR3 is TGTGCCAGCAGCCCCCGGGAGGCTGGGGCCAACGTCCTGACTTTC.

CDR3 nucleotides: TGCAGCGCTAGCGGGAAGAGGAGCGTAGGAGAGACCCAGTACTTC. Translation: CSASGKRSVGETQYF. The genes are TRBV29-1 and TRBJ2-5, with 9 positions matching TRBD2. This CDR3 comprises 15 residues. Germline assignment: CDR1 SQVTM and CDR2 ANQGSEA. J gave up 4 bases and V 7 bases, and 13 bases lay outside the gene matches.

The chain has TRBV5-1 and TRBJ2-2; tentative D call: TRBD2 (6 bases). V was pared by 4 bases and J by 2 bases, with 12 bases between. Germline V gene sequence: CDR1 SGHRS, CDR2 YFSETQ. The CDR3 has 15 amino acids. In DNA form, the CDR3 reads TGCGCCAGCAGCCAGGCTAGCGCTAACACCGGGGAGCTGTTTTTT. Amino acid sequence: CASSQASANTGELFF.

The chain employs TRBV4-3 and TRBJ1-6, with 10 bases aligning to TRBD1. Germline V CDR1 and CDR2: LGHNA, YSLEER. V lost 4 bases to trimming and J lost 5 bases; unmatched junction nucleotides: 5. The CDR3 loop spans 16 amino acids. The DNA for the CDR3 is TGCGCCAGCAGCCGGTCCGGGACAGGGGATAATTCACCCCTCCACTTT. It codes for CASSRSGTGDNSPLHF.

The chain joins TRBV18 to TRBJ2-1; 7 nucleotides align to TRBD1. J gave up 10 bases and V 6 bases, and 12 bases lay outside the gene matches. Germline lookup yields CDR1 KGHSH and CDR2 LQKENI. The CDR3 is made up of 14 amino acids. The chain's CDR3 is CASSPGTVLQEQFF. CDR3 bases: TGTGCCAGCTCCCCTGGGACAGTCCTTCAGGAGCAGTTCTTC.

The J gene is TRBJ2-3, the V gene TRBV6-5, with D perhaps TRBD1 (5 bases). In germline, CDR1 is MNHEY, CDR2 SVGAGI. This CDR3 has 15 residues. Trimming cost V 4 bases and J 5 bases, with 16 bases left between them. The chain's CDR3 is CASSSTAGLGDTQYF. CDR3 nucleotide sequence: TGTGCCAGCAGTTCGACGGCAGGGTTGGGAGATACGCAGTATTTT.

The chain couples TRBV30 to TRBJ2-2, with D uncertain. Deletions cut 2 bases from V and 6 bases from J, with 4 bases between. This CDR3 has 11 amino acids. The germline V gene encodes CDR1 GTSNPN and CDR2 SVGIG (reference sequence). DNA for the CDR3: TGTGCCTGGAGTCTTCCCGGGGAGCTGTTTTTT. The encoded protein is CAWSLPGELFF.

This sequence joins TRBV5-1 and TRBJ1-2; D is unclear. Germline CDR1 is SGHRS and CDR2 is YFSETQ. Trimming cost V 0 bases and J 0 bases, with 9 bases left between them. This CDR3 is 15 amino acids long. CDR3 coding DNA: TGCGCCAGCAGCTTGGATGGATCCGCTAACTATGGCTACACCTTC. Translation: CASSLDGSANYGYTF. Complete variable domain (other parts from reference TRBV5-1 and TRBJ1-2): KAGVTQTPRYLIKTRGQQVTLSCSPISGHRSVSWYQQTPGQGLQFLFEYFSETQRNKGNFPGRFSGRQFSNSRSEMNVSTLELGDSALYLCASSLDGSANYGYTFGSGTRLTVV.

The DNA of the CDR3 is TGTGCCAGCCGCCGGGTAGCGGGAGGCCCCAACAATGAGCAGTTCTTC. As protein: CASRRVAGGPNNEQFF. The chain joins TRBV7-9 to TRBJ2-1; 10 bases fit TRBD2. Germline CDR1 and CDR2: SEHNR and FQNEAQ (reference sequence). The CDR3 runs 16 residues. The ends lost 8 bases at V and 5 bases at J; junction bases unmatched: 12. Complete variable domain (other parts from reference TRBV7-9 and TRBJ2-1): DTGVSQNPRHKITKRGQNVTFRCDPISEHNRLYWYRQTLGQGPEFLTYFQNEAQLEKSRLLSDRFSAERPKGSFSTLEIQRTEQGDSAMYLCASRRVAGGPNNEQFFGPGTRLTVL.

The gene calls are TRBV25-1 and TRBJ2-5, with 8 positions matching TRBD2. Trimming removed 6 bases from V and 2 bases from J; junction bases left unmatched: 8. This CDR3 spans 15 amino acids. The germline CDR1 and CDR2 sequences are MGHDK and SYGVNS. The CDR3 nucleotides read TGTGCCAGCAGGGGTAGCGGGATCCTACAAGAGACCCAGTACTTC. This codes for CASRGSGILQETQYF.

The V call is TRBV9, the J call TRBJ2-5, with no clear D. The CDR3 has 16 residues. The V and J ends lost 2 bases and 2 bases respectively, with 16 bases between them. Germline CDR1 and CDR2: SGDLS and YYNGEE. Written as DNA, the CDR3 is TGTGCCAGCAGCGTGGGTCGTGGGCCTCCTCAAGAGACCCAGTACTTC. Translation gives CASSVGRGPPQETQYF. Full variable domain (outside the CDR3, taken from reference TRBV9 and TRBJ2-5): DSGVTQTPKHLITATGQRVTLRCSPRSGDLSVYWYQQSLDQGLQFLIQYYNGEERAKGNILERFSAQQFPDLHSELNLSSLELGDSALYFCASSVGRGPPQETQYFGPGTRLLVL.